Presented here are 5 T cell receptor beta chains from one specimen sequenced in a study of T-cell memory formation after mild COVID-19 (dated by TCRdb to 2020 to 2023). Preparation of the library involved 5' RACE. Sequenced using an Illumina NovaSeq 6000. The raw public data were reprocessed by TCRdb itself: fastp quality trimming at Q25, MiXCR clonotype calling, in-frame beta chains only. Rows are combined by CDR3 protein, so each entry shows the most common genes and DNA. The sample table records about 55,000 distinct CDR3 sequences; 8% to 9.5% of these occur just once. Approximately 1.2% of the sample goes to the ten largest clones. Sequencing was carried out using PBMCs or a T cell subset sorted from them (not recorded which). These receptor sequences come from a man younger than 30 who had mild COVID-19 (a few samples of this study predate the infection). The sample titles of this study are shuffled in the database, so cell type and time point are left out; the donor was told from shared clones.

This clonotype was counted only a few times. This chain connects TRBV20-1 to TRBJ1-1; no clear D gene. CDR1 is DFQATT and CDR2 is SNEGSKA in the germline V gene (reference sequence). CDR3 size: 13 residues. Deletions cut 5 bases from V and 2 bases from J, with 12 bases between. CDR3 region: CSACPNLNTEAFF. The CDR3 nucleotides are TGCAGTGCTTGCCCAAACCTAAACACTGAAGCTTTCTTT.

This chain connects TRBV7-3 to TRBJ1-1; no clear D gene. Per germline, CDR1 SGHTA and CDR2 FQGTGA. V was clipped by 1 base and J by 4 bases, with 7 bases between them. The CDR3 extends over 13 amino acids. CDR3: CASSLNGFTEAFF. The CDR3 region has the DNA TGTGCCAGCAGCTTAAACGGGTTCACTGAAGCTTTCTTT.

This clonotype was observed at least ten times. The V gene is TRBV20-1, the J gene TRBJ2-7; TRBD1 matches at 7 bases. V shed 5 bases and J 2 bases; nucleotides not matched to a gene: 6. Per the germline V gene, CDR1 is DFQATT and CDR2 is SNEGSKA (reference sequence). The CDR3 consists of 13 residues. The CDR3 sequence: CSAWTGQTYEQYV. In DNA form, the CDR3 reads TGCAGTGCTTGGACAGGACAAACCTACGAGCAGTACGTC.

The rearrangement links TRBV11-2 to TRBJ2-5, with unresolved D. Germline V CDR1 and CDR2: SGHAT, FQNNGV. V was clipped by 5 bases and J by 5 bases, with 15 bases between them. The CDR3 runs to 14 residues. The CDR3 sequence is CASSDGPYGETQYF. DNA of the CDR3: TGTGCCAGCAGCGACGGCCCCTATGGGGAGACCCAGTACTTC. Full variable domain (rest looked up from reference TRBV11-2 and TRBJ2-5): EAGVAQSPRYKIIEKRQSVAFWCNPISGHATLYWYQQILGQGPKLLIQFQNNGVVDDSQLPKDRFSAERLKGVDSTLKIQPAKLEDSAVYLCASSDGPYGETQYFGPGTRLLVL.

This clonotype has just a few counts. The chain is built from TRBV5-1 and TRBJ2-3; D is ambiguous. Deletions cut 4 bases from V and 5 bases from J, with 11 bases between. The CDR3 totals 13 residues. Germline values: CDR1 SGHRS, CDR2 YFSETQ. CDR3 in DNA: TGCGCCAGCAGCCAGGTGGCTGGAGATACGCAGTATTTT. This gives the protein CASSQVAGDTQYF.